This entry features one T cell receptor beta chain sequence. The entry originates in a study of CD8 T cells in Susac syndrome. Germline CDR1 and CDR2: SQVTM and ANQGSEA. CDR3 length equals 13 residues. V dropped 5 bases and J dropped 3; count of bases not matched to a gene: 6. Reverse transcription of about 0.45 to 1 ug RNA was performed with random hexamers. TCRdb re-derived calls from the immunoSEQ multiplex PCR reads in MiXCR, one entry per CDR3 protein. The sample holds about 150,000 distinct CDR3 sequences, around 96% seen once. The rearrangement uses TRBV29-1 and TRBJ2-7, with TRBD1 matching over 8 bases. The sequence came from a human donor with Susac syndrome. The specimen sequenced was CD4+ T cells from PBMCs. The CDR3 DNA reads as TGCAGCGTTAGGACAGGGCGTAACTACGAGCAGTACTTC. This translates into CSVRTGRNYEQYF.